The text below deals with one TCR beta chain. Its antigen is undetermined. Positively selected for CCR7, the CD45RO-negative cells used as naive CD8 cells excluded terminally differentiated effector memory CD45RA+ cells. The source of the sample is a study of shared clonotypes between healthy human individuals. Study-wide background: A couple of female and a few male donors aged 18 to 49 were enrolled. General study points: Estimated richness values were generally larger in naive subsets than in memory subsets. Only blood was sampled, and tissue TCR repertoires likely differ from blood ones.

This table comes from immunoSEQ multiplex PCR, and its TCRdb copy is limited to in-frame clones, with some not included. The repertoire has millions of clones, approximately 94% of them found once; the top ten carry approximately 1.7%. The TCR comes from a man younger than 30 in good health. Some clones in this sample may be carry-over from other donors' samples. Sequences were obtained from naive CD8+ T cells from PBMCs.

The CDR3 region is CASSQERGTVYEQYF. The CDR3, as DNA: TGCGCCAGCAGCCAAGAACGAGGGACAGTCTACGAGCAGTACTTC. This chain connects TRBV4-3 to TRBJ2-7; TRBD1 agrees at 7 bases. CDR1 and CDR2 from the germline V gene are LGHNA and YSLEER. V gave up 0 bases and J gave up 3 bases; unmatched junction bases: 5. The CDR3 has 15 amino acids.